This TCR beta chain was retrieved from a study of blood T cell repertoires in COVID-19. Study in general: PBMCs, B-cell-depleted T cells, or T cells provided the cDNA or gDNA that made up the material.

Original data processing: Estimation of nucleated cell counts relied on the amplification of reference gene primers. The assay was immunoSEQ multiplex PCR, and TCRdb's table has in-frame clones only and misses some. V, J and clone size are those of that table, while D and trimming were read from the DNA. The repertoire has about 260,000 clones, approximately 83% of them found once; the top ten carry 13%. This TCR came from a human donor in a cohort sampled during active COVID-19. The sequenced sample consisted of peripheral blood.

The CDR3 spells CASSAPSGTNTGELFF. CDR3 in DNA: TGTGCCAGCAGCGCTCCCTCCGGGACTAACACCGGGGAGCTGTTTTTT. The rearrangement joins TRBV9 to TRBJ2-2; TRBD2 might be the D (6 bases). There are 16 residues in the CDR3. Trimming took off 3 bases at V and 2 bases at J, with 14 bases between the two ends. Germline CDR1 reads SGDLS; CDR2 reads YYNGEE. Filled out from reference TRBV9 and TRBJ2-2, the complete variable domain reads DSGVTQTPKHLITATGQRVTLRCSPRSGDLSVYWYQQSLDQGLQFLIQYYNGEERAKGNILERFSAQQFPDLHSELNLSSLELGDSALYFCASSAPSGTNTGELFFGEGSRLTVL.